The next 5 T cell receptor beta chains were all read from a single sample in a study of regulatory T cells in long-lasting Graves disease (dated by TCRdb to 2020 to 2022). The protocol used for the library was multiplex PCR. Sequencing was performed on an Illumina HiSeq 4000. To build TCR beta libraries, CDR3 regions were amplified by Arm-PCR using iRepertoire HTBI primers. TCRdb cleaned the public reads at Q25 with fastp, built clones with MiXCR and kept in-frame beta chains. One record per CDR3 amino acid sequence lists the most common genes and DNA. Across this sample there are about 540,000 distinct CDR3 sequences, with approximately 13% seen only once. Roughly a tenth of the sample belongs to the ten largest clones. Per the publication, the time point label means: newly diagnosed GD, antithyroid drugs for less than 3 months. For both TCR sequencing and RNA sequencing, RNA was extracted from PBMCs in TRIzol.

This sample also appeared in a second study, on T cells in Graves' hyperthyroidism and ophthalmopathy.

This specimen was peripheral blood mononuclear cells (PBMCs), taken at new diagnosis, from a patient treated with antithyroid drugs. These receptors came from a young man with Graves disease. Donor details come from another sample of the same person, matched by shared clones.

This clonotype has a count of ten or more. The chain links TRBV12-3 or TRBV12-4 to TRBJ2-2; D is unresolved. The CDR3 has 15 amino acids. The V end lost 11 bases, the J end lost 2 bases, and 18 bases lay between the germline ends. For the CDR3, the DNA is TGTGCCTATCTGGCTTACCGATCTAACACCGGGGAGCTGTTTTTT. Its translation: CAYLAYRSNTGELFF.

This clonotype was seen many times. The J gene is TRBJ2-1, the V gene TRBV6-1, with 12 nucleotides matching TRBD2. The DNA end is more similar to TRBJ2-5, so the J call may be wrong. Germline CDR1 and CDR2: MNHNS and SASEGT. There are 15 residues in the CDR3. The CDR3 reads CASSTSGRTDETQYF. CDR3 coding DNA: TGTGCCAGCAGCACTAGCGGGAGGACGGATGAGACCCAGTACTTC.

At least ten counts were recorded for this clonotype. V and J are TRBV6-9 and TRBJ2-5; 7 nucleotides align to TRBD2. Germline V CDR1 and CDR2: MNHGY, SVAAGI. The CDR3 spans 15 residues. V trimming: 2 bases; J trimming: 1 base; junction bases outside the gene matches: 4. CDR3 coding DNA: TGTGCCAGCAGTTATGAAGGCGGGAGCCAAGAGACCCAGTACTTC. Translation gives CASSYEGGSQETQYF.

A few counts support this clonotype. It is likely a read error, because the conserved phenylalanine at the end of the CDR3 is missing. The chain joins TRBV12-3 or TRBV12-4 to TRBJ1-1; a weak D match, TRBD1 (5 bases). Trimming took off 3 bases at V and 2 bases at J, with 7 bases between the two ends. The CDR3 totals 13 residues. The CDR3 sequence: CASSFTGNTEAFL. DNA for the CDR3: TGTGCCAGCAGTTTCACAGGCAACACTGAAGCTTTCCTT.

The chain employs TRBV18 and TRBJ2-1; the match to TRBD2 covers 10 bases. The germline V gene has CDR1 KGHSH and CDR2 LQKENI. With 5 bases clipped from V and 6 bases from J, the junction kept 16 bases outside the gene matches. The CDR3 contains 18 residues. The CDR3 protein is CASSTSGLAGVQGNEQFF. The CDR3 DNA follows: TGTGCCAGCTCAACTTCGGGGCTAGCGGGAGTCCAGGGCAATGAGCAGTTCTTC.